The 4 T cell receptor beta chains below come from one sample, sequenced in a study of blood T cell repertoires in COVID-19. Some clones are missing from TCRdb's copy, which holds only in-frame ones; the method was immunoSEQ multiplex PCR. This repertoire shows about 500,000 clones, 87% found once; its top ten account for about 0.7%. Sequencing input: PBMCs or T cells enriched from blood (not recorded which). The source is a young woman who had recovered from COVID-19.

J is TRBJ1-2 and V is TRBV5-4; D ambiguous. The V end was cut by 4 bases, the J end by 8 bases, with 15 bases between. Germline V gives CDR1 SGHNT, CDR2 YYREEE (reference sequence). CDR3 length: 13 residues. CDR3 in DNA: TGTGCCAGCAGCAGGGAAATTGGAGGCGGCTACACCTTC. It yields the protein CASSREIGGGYTF. Together with reference TRBV5-4 and TRBJ1-2, the CDR3 gives the full variable domain: ETGVTQSPTHLIKTRGQQVTLRCSSQSGHNTVSWYQQALGQGPQFIFQYYREEENGRGNFPPRFSGLQFPNYSSELNVNALELDDSALYLCASSREIGGGYTFGSGTRLTVV.

The table lists this clone with a count of one. J is TRBJ2-5 and V is TRBV7-2; 14 bases match TRBD2. Trimming removed 4 bases from V and 5 bases from J; junction bases left unmatched: 6. The CDR3 consists of 16 residues. CDR1 and CDR2 from the germline V gene are SGHTA and FQGNSA. The CDR3 DNA reads as TGTGCCAGCAGCTACGGACTAGCGGGGGGCGCGGAGACCCAGTACTTC. Translation: CASSYGLAGGAETQYF.

The chain is built from TRBV5-1 and TRBJ2-7, with 9 bases lining up with TRBD2. There are 15 residues in the CDR3. CDR1 is SGHRS, CDR2 YFSETQ, per germline. With 1 base clipped from V and 3 bases from J, the junction kept 5 bases outside the gene matches. The CDR3 coding sequence is TGCGCCAGCAGCTTGTCTAGCGGGGAAATCTACGAGCAGTACTTC. It is translated as CASSLSSGEIYEQYF.

This clone is a singleton in its sample. The genes are TRBV15 and TRBJ1-2, with D unclear. In germline, CDR1 is LNHNV, CDR2 YYDKDF (reference sequence). This CDR3 comprises 13 residues. With 11 bases removed from V and 2 bases from J, the gap between germline ends came to 15 bases. CDR3 DNA sequence: TGTGCCGCAACCCGGGGAGGGAACTATGGCTACACCTTC. It translates to CAATRGGNYGYTF.